Here is one T cell receptor (beta chain) with its context. The data belong to a study of blood T cell repertoires in COVID-19. About the study: The analysed material was cDNA or gDNA that came from T cells, B-cell-depleted T cells, or PBMCs.

This table comes from immunoSEQ multiplex PCR, and its TCRdb copy is limited to in-frame clones, with some not included. The data show under 150,000 clones, 90% seen once. The CDR3 spans 15 residues. The germline V gene has CDR1 SEHNR and CDR2 FQNEAQ (reference sequence). V lost 5 bases and J 2 bases, leaving 13 bases between the germline ends. Sequencing input: peripheral blood. The chain couples TRBV7-9 to TRBJ2-4, with D maybe TRBD1 (6 bases). The sequence derives from a man over 45 with active COVID-19. In nucleotides, the CDR3 is TGTGCCAGCAGCATATTGACAGGAACCAAAAACATTCAGTACTTC. It codes for CASSILTGTKNIQYF.